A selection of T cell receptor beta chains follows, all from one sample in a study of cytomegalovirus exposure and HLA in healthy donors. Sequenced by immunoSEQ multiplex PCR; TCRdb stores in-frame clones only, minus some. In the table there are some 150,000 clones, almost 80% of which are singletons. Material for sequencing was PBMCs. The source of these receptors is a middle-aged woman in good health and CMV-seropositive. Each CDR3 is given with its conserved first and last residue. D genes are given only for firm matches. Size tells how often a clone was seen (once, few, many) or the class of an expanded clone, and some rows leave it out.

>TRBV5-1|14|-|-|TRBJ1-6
CASRGTGSNSPLHF
TGCGCCAGCAGAGGCACAGGGTCAAATTCACCCCTCCACTTT
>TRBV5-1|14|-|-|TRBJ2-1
CASSSGLSYNEQFF
TGCGCCAGCAGCTCGGGACTCTCCTACAATGAGCAGTTCTTC
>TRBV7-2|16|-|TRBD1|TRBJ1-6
CASSSLSGQGIPPLHF
TGTGCCAGCAGCTCCCTCTCAGGACAGGGAATACCCCCCCTCCACTTT
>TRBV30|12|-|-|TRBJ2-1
CAWAPGHHEQFF
TGTGCCTGGGCACCGGGACACCATGAGCAGTTCTTC
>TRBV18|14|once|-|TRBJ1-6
CASAQGLENSPLHF
TGTGCCAGCGCCCAGGGTCTTGAAAATTCACCCCTCCACTTT
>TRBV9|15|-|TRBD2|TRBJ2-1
CASSGGLAVYNEQFF
TGTGCCAGCAGCGGGGGACTAGCGGTTTACAATGAGCAGTTCTTC
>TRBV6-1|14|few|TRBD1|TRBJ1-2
CASTLGQTNYGYTF
TGTGCCAGCACCCTGGGACAGACTAACTATGGCTACACCTTC
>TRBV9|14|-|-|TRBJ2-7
CASSVGQVNYEQYF
TGTGCCAGCAGCGTAGGTCAGGTAAATTACGAGCAGTACTTC
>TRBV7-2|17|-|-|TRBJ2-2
CASSLVGVGARTGELFF
TGTGCCAGCAGCTTAGTGGGTGTAGGGGCGCGTACCGGGGAGCTGTTTTTT
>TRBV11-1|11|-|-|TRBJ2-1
CASSLLGEQFF
TGTGCCAGCAGCCTGCTCGGGGAGCAGTTCTTC
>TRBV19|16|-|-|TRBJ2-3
CASSDPGERGVNTQYF
TGTGCCAGTAGTGACCCAGGGGAGCGGGGAGTAAATACGCAGTATTTT
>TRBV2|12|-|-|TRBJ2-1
CASSGSGGEQFF
TGTGCCAGCAGTGGATCCGGGGGTGAGCAGTTCTTC
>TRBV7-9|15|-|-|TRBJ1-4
CASSFGQSTNEKLFF
TGTGCCAGCAGCTTTGGGCAGTCAACTAATGAAAAACTGTTTTTT
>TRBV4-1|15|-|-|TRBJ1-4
CASSQATATNEKLFF
TGCGCCAGCAGCCAGGCGACAGCAACTAATGAAAAACTGTTTTTT
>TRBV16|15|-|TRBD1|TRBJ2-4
CASSQRQGAGDIQYF
TGTGCCAGCAGCCAACGACAGGGGGCTGGTGACATTCAGTACTTC
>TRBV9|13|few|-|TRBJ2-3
CASSTAGTDTQYF
TGTGCCAGCAGCACGGCCGGGACAGATACGCAGTATTTT
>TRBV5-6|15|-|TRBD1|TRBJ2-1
CASSFLGQGSNEQFF
TGTGCCAGCAGCTTCCTGGGACAGGGGAGCAATGAGCAGTTCTTC
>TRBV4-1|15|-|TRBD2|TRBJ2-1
CASSSRGGLYNEQFF
TGCGCCAGCAGCTCGCGGGGGGGCCTCTACAATGAGCAGTTCTTC
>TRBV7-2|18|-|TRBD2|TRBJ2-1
CASSLISGGGSSYNEQFF
TGTGCCAGCAGCTTAATTTCCGGGGGGGGGAGCTCCTACAATGAGCAGTTCTTC
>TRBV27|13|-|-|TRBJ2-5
CASRSGSVQTQYF
TGTGCCAGCAGGTCGGGGTCCGTCCAGACCCAGTACTTC
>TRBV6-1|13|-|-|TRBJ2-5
CASSWTPQETQYF
TGTGCCAGCAGTTGGACACCCCAAGAGACCCAGTACTTC
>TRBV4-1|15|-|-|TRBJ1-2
CASSQESSRGSGYTF
TGCGCCAGCAGCCAAGAATCGTCCAGGGGCAGTGGCTACACCTTC
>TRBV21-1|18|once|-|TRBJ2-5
CASSLGGERYASSETQYF
TGTGCCAGCAGCTTAGGGGGCGAGAGGTACGCGTCCTCGGAGACCCAGTACTTC
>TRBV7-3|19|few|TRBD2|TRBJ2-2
CASSPEAAKRGGRTGELFF
TGTGCCAGCAGCCCCGAGGCGGCCAAGCGGGGGGGCCGAACCGGGGAGCTGTTTTTT
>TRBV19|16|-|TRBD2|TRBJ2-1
CASSIRLAGEYNEQFF
TGTGCCAGTAGTATACGACTAGCGGGAGAATACAATGAGCAGTTCTTC
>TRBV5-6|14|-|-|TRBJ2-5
CASSFQGSRETQYF
TGTGCCAGCAGCTTCCAGGGGTCTAGAGAGACCCAGTACTTC
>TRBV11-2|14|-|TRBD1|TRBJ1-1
CASSLGQGNTEAFF
TGTGCCAGCAGCTTAGGACAGGGAAACACTGAAGCTTTCTTT
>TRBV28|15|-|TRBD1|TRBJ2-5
CASRTDRTPQETQYF
TGTGCCAGCAGAACGGACAGGACCCCCCAAGAGACCCAGTACTTC
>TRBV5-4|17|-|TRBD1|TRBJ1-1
CASSDRGRGVQDTEAFF
TGTGCCAGCAGCGACAGGGGGCGTGGGGTCCAGGACACTGAAGCTTTCTTT
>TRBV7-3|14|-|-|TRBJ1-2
CASSCPDRDYGYTF
TGTGCCAGCAGCTGTCCTGACCGGGACTATGGCTACACCTTC
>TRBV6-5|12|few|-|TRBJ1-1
CASSYNGGGAFF
TGTGCCAGCAGTTACAATGGGGGGGGAGCTTTCTTT
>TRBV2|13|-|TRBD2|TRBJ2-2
CASIREETGELFF
TGTGCCAGCATTCGGGAGGAAACCGGGGAGCTGTTTTTT
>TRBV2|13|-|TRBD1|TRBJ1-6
CATSGQPNSPLHF
TGTGCCACTTCGGGACAGCCAAATTCACCCCTCCACTTT
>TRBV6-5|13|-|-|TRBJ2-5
CASSLTGRETQYF
TGTGCCAGCAGTTTGACGGGGAGGGAGACCCAGTACTTC
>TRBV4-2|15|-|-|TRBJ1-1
CASSQEGQLNTEAFF
TGTGCCAGCAGCCAAGAGGGGCAGCTGAACACTGAAGCTTTCTTT